These T cell receptor beta chains were read from a single sample in a study of somatic mutations in T cells in chronic GVHD. Libraries were prepared by immunoSEQ multiplex PCR; TCRdb keeps only in-frame clonotypes and omits some of them. The repertoire includes about 14,000 clones, over 65% of them detected once, and around 32% sits in the top ten. Sample: Vbeta20-negative CD4+ T cells from blood. Every receptor here comes from a male patient in his forties or fifties with chronic graft-versus-host disease. Some T cells may trace back to the graft donor. The CDR3 runs from the conserved cysteine through the conserved F or W. A D gene is named only where the DNA matches it firmly. The listing skips clone size in some rows; elsewhere it reads once, few, many or a size class.

J: TRBJ1-1
V: TRBV11-3
D: .
length: 14
size: .
DNA: TGTGCCAGCAGCCCGTTGGGGGGGGAGACTGAAGCTTTCTTT
CDR3: CASSPLGGETEAFF

J: TRBJ2-3
V: TRBV5-4
D: TRBD1
length: 16
size: .
DNA: TGTGCCAGCAGCTTATTAGCCACAGGGGGCACAGATACGCAGTATTTT
CDR3: CASSLLATGGTDTQYF

J: TRBJ1-5
V: TRBV6-6
D: .
length: 14
size: few
DNA: TGTGCCAGCAGTTACTCCCAGGTTAATCAGCCCCAGCATTTT
CDR3: CASSYSQVNQPQHF

J: TRBJ2-7
V: TRBV9
D: .
length: 15
size: .
DNA: TGTGCCAGCAGCCTGGGGGGACCCAACTCCTACGAGCAGTACTTC
CDR3: CASSLGGPNSYEQYF

J: TRBJ2-5
V: TRBV4-2
D: TRBD2
length: 14
size: .
DNA: TGTGCCAGCAGCCAAGAGATTAGCGGGGGAACCCAGTACTTC
CDR3: CASSQEISGGTQYF

J: TRBJ2-3
V: TRBV19
D: TRBD1
length: 14
size: .
DNA: TGTGCCAGTAGTATAAGGCGACAGGGAAATACGCAGTATTTT
CDR3: CASSIRRQGNTQYF

J: TRBJ2-3
V: TRBV4-2
D: .
length: 15
size: .
DNA: TGTGCCAGCAGCCGGGAACTAGCCGGGGCAGATACGCAGTATTTT
CDR3: CASSRELAGADTQYF

J: TRBJ1-4
V: TRBV28
D: .
length: 15
size: .
DNA: TGTGCCAGCAGCTTTTTCGGGAGGTTTAATGAAAAACTGTTTTTT
CDR3: CASSFFGRFNEKLFF

J: TRBJ2-3
V: TRBV6-6
D: TRBD2
length: 16
size: .
DNA: TGTGCCAGCAGTTACTCAACTAGCGGGGGAACAGATACGCAGTATTTT
CDR3: CASSYSTSGGTDTQYF

J: TRBJ2-7
V: TRBV29-1
D: .
length: 11
size: few
DNA: TGCAGCGTTGACGAGGGTAACGAGCAGTACTTC
CDR3: CSVDEGNEQYF

J: TRBJ1-2
V: TRBV5-4
D: TRBD1
length: 15
size: .
DNA: TGTGCCAGCAGTTCGCGAGCAGGGGGCAACTATGGCTACACCTTC
CDR3: CASSSRAGGNYGYTF

J: TRBJ1-5
V: TRBV6-1
D: TRBD1
length: 14
size: few
DNA: TGTGCCAGCAGTGAAGCGACAGGGAATCAGCCCCAGCATTTT
CDR3: CASSEATGNQPQHF

J: TRBJ2-4
V: TRBV11-2
D: .
length: 16
size: few
DNA: TGTGCCAGCAGCACCCCCGACAGACTAGCCAAAAACATTCAGTACTTC
CDR3: CASSTPDRLAKNIQYF

J: TRBJ2-5
V: TRBV18
D: TRBD2
length: 16
size: .
DNA: TGTGCCAGCTCACCACCAGGGGGGACTAGCGAGGAGACCCAGTACTTC
CDR3: CASSPPGGTSEETQYF

J: TRBJ1-4
V: TRBV25-1
D: .
length: 15
size: .
DNA: TGTGCCAGCAGTGATCTTAAGATGGCAAATGAAAAACTGTTTTTT
CDR3: CASSDLKMANEKLFF

J: TRBJ1-3
V: TRBV27
D: TRBD1
length: 11
size: .
DNA: TGTGCCAGGGGCCCAGGGGGCACCATATATTTT
CDR3: CARGPGGTIYF

J: TRBJ2-7
V: TRBV2
D: TRBD1
length: 14
size: .
DNA: TGTGCCAGCAGCAAACAGGGGGATTCGGACGAGCAGTACTTC
CDR3: CASSKQGDSDEQYF

J: TRBJ2-7
V: TRBV4-1
D: TRBD2
length: 17
size: .
DNA: TGCGCCAGCAGCCACGCTGGGGGGACTAGTTTCTCCTACGAGCAGTACTTC
CDR3: CASSHAGGTSFSYEQYF

J: TRBJ1-1
V: TRBV7-9
D: TRBD1
length: 14
size: .
DNA: TGTGCCAGCAGCTCCCGACAGGGGGGAACTGAAGCTTTCTTT
CDR3: CASSSRQGGTEAFF

J: TRBJ2-3
V: TRBV19
D: .
length: 13
size: few
DNA: TGTGCCAGTAGTCCTCGCCGGGGTAGCTGGAGATATTTT
CDR3: CASSPRRGSWRYF

J: TRBJ1-5
V: TRBV7-2
D: TRBD1
length: 13
size: .
DNA: TGTGCCAGCAGTTCGGGACAGGGTCAGCCCCAGCATTTT
CDR3: CASSSGQGQPQHF

J: TRBJ1-5
V: TRBV6-4
D: .
length: 13
size: .
DNA: TGTGCCAGCAGGCTACAGGAGCGACAGCCCCAGCATTTT
CDR3: CASRLQERQPQHF

J: TRBJ1-2
V: TRBV6-1
D: .
length: 15
size: .
DNA: TGTGCCAGCAGTGACCCATTCAGGGCAAACTATGGCTACACCTTC
CDR3: CASSDPFRANYGYTF

J: TRBJ2-5
V: TRBV20-1
D: .
length: 11
size: .
DNA: TGCAGTGCTAACGGGGAAGAGACCCAGTACTTC
CDR3: CSANGEETQYF

J: TRBJ1-2
V: TRBV7-9
D: TRBD1
length: 14
size: .
DNA: TGTGCCAGCAGTGGACAGGGGCCCCTCGATGGCTACACCTTC
CDR3: CASSGQGPLDGYTF

J: TRBJ1-1
V: TRBV28
D: .
length: 13
size: once
DNA: TGTGCCAGCAGGCAGGTCCAGGGCACTGAAGCTTTCTTT
CDR3: CASRQVQGTEAFF

J: TRBJ2-2
V: TRBV7-2
D: TRBD2
length: 17
size: .
DNA: TGTGCCAGCAGCCCCCACGGGGGGGCCACGAACACCGGGGAGCTGTTTTTT
CDR3: CASSPHGGATNTGELFF

J: TRBJ2-5
V: TRBV14
D: TRBD2
length: 19
size: .
DNA: TGTGCCAGCAGCCAAGAAGCAGGACTAGCGGGGGGATTCCAAGAGACCCAGTACTTC
CDR3: CASSQEAGLAGGFQETQYF

J: TRBJ1-1
V: TRBV5-5
D: .
length: 15
size: .
DNA: TGTGCCAGCAGCTTGGCGGCAGGGGAGTACACTGAAGCTTTCTTT
CDR3: CASSLAAGEYTEAFF

J: TRBJ1-2
V: TRBV7-9
D: TRBD1
length: 13
size: few
DNA: TGTGCCGGATCGAGACAGGGGCACTATGGCTACACCTTC
CDR3: CAGSRQGHYGYTF

J: TRBJ1-5
V: TRBV21-1
D: .
length: 14
size: .
DNA: TGTGCCAGCAGCAAAGAGTCCAGGTGTATGTCCCAGCATTTT
CDR3: CASSKESRCMSQHF

J: TRBJ1-1
V: TRBV28
D: .
length: 12
size: .
DNA: TGTGCCAGCATTTCAGGGAACACTGAAGCTTTCTTT
CDR3: CASISGNTEAFF

J: TRBJ1-6
V: TRBV6-1
D: .
length: 13
size: .
DNA: TGTGCCAGCATAGGAGAGCCCGGCTCACCCCTCCACTTT
CDR3: CASIGEPGSPLHF

J: TRBJ2-2
V: TRBV9
D: .
length: 16
size: .
DNA: TGTGCCAGCAGCGTAGGGTCAGCGGCCTCTTCCGGGGAGCTGTTTTTT
CDR3: CASSVGSAASSGELFF

J: TRBJ2-1
V: TRBV4-1
D: TRBD2
length: 17
size: once
DNA: TGCGCCAGTCGAGATCCCTGGCGAGCGGGAGGGGGAAATGAGCAGTTCTTC
CDR3: CASRDPWRAGGGNEQFF

J: TRBJ2-3
V: TRBV9
D: .
length: 13
size: .
DNA: TGTGCCAGCAGCAGAACAAACACAGATACGCAGTATTTT
CDR3: CASSRTNTDTQYF

J: TRBJ2-7
V: TRBV19
D: TRBD1
length: 15
size: .
DNA: TGCGCCAGTAGTACGGGGACAGGGGGCCCTTACGAGCAGTACTTC
CDR3: CASSTGTGGPYEQYF

J: TRBJ2-2
V: TRBV30
D: .
length: 16
size: .
DNA: TGTGCCTGGAGTGTAGAGTGGGGGCCGAACACCGGGGAGCTGTTTTTT
CDR3: CAWSVEWGPNTGELFF

J: TRBJ2-5
V: TRBV5-5
D: .
length: 14
size: .
DNA: TGTGCCAGCAGCTTGGACGGCGGGTGGGAGACCCAGTACTTC
CDR3: CASSLDGGWETQYF

J: TRBJ2-5
V: TRBV28
D: TRBD1
length: 13
size: .
DNA: TGTGCCAGCAGTAGGCAGGGGGAAGAGACCCAGTACTTC
CDR3: CASSRQGEETQYF

J: TRBJ1-2
V: TRBV29-1
D: TRBD1
length: 14
size: .
DNA: TGCAGCGTTGAAGATCGGGACAGGGGATATGGCTACACCTTC
CDR3: CSVEDRDRGYGYTF

J: TRBJ2-1
V: TRBV7-2
D: .
length: 13
size: .
DNA: TGTGCCAGCAGCCCGAGGGACACCGGTGAGCAGTTCTTC
CDR3: CASSPRDTGEQFF

J: TRBJ2-7
V: TRBV7-8
D: .
length: 14
size: .
DNA: TGTGCCAGCGGCCAACCGGGGAGCTCCTACGAGCAGTACTTC
CDR3: CASGQPGSSYEQYF

J: TRBJ2-7
V: TRBV19
D: TRBD2
length: 16
size: once
DNA: TGTGCCAGTAGTAGGAATAGCGGGAAGAACTCCTACGAGCAGTACTTC
CDR3: CASSRNSGKNSYEQYF

J: TRBJ2-5
V: TRBV18
D: TRBD1
length: 15
size: .
DNA: TGTGCCAGCTCACCTATCGCAGGGGGCGAAGAGACCCAGTACTTC
CDR3: CASSPIAGGEETQYF

J: TRBJ1-4
V: TRBV6-1
D: .
length: 15
size: .
DNA: TGTGCCAGCAAACCCCACAGGGTACTTAATGAAAAACTGTTTTTT
CDR3: CASKPHRVLNEKLFF

J: TRBJ1-5
V: TRBV11-2
D: .
length: 14
size: .
DNA: TGTGCCAGCAGCTTATCAGTGGGCAATCAGCCCCAGCATTTT
CDR3: CASSLSVGNQPQHF

J: TRBJ2-5
V: TRBV6-1
D: .
length: 15
size: few
DNA: TGTGCCAGCAGTGAAGACGGGCAGCGGATAGAGACCCAGTACTTC
CDR3: CASSEDGQRIETQYF